What follows describes a single T cell receptor (beta chain). Its specificity is unknown. The sample belongs to a study of spatial heterogeneity in lung cancer. About the study: The donor group consisted of over 60 patients who had untreated, early-stage non-small cell lung cancer. The authors sequenced available follow-up PBMC samples, taken a median of approximately 2 years after resection. Compared with alpha-chain sequences, beta-chain sequences were consistently detected in greater numbers. Study conclusions and caveats: Follow-up blood showed ubiquitous expanded tumor TCRs less than blood at resection did.

TCRdb processed the 5' RACE reads anew with MiXCR; each CDR3 protein has one entry. The table lists more than 95,000 distinct CDR3 sequences, 12% of them singletons. Time point here: blood at routine non-recurrence follow-up after resection. The sequenced material consisted of unsorted whole RNA from tumor, nontumor lung or frozen PBMC. Per germline, CDR1 SGHNT and CDR2 YYREEE (reference sequence). V lost 5 bases and J 5 bases, leaving 17 bases between the germline ends. The CDR3 totals 15 residues. V and J are TRBV5-4 and TRBJ2-4; perhaps TRBD2 as D (7 bases). This sequence was found in a male donor with early-stage non-small cell lung cancer. Specimen: PBMCs, collected at follow-up. This CDR3 reads CASSGDWGGENIQYF. CDR3 sequence (DNA): TGTGCCAGCAGTGGAGATTGGGGGGGCGAAAACATTCAGTACTTC. The full variable domain, in which reference TRBV5-4 and TRBJ2-4 provide the parts outside the CDR3, is ETGVTQSPTHLIKTRGQQVTLRCSSQSGHNTVSWYQQALGQGPQFIFQYYREEENGRGNFPPRFSGLQFPNYSSELNVNALELDDSALYLCASSGDWGGENIQYFGAGTRLSVL.